This passage covers 30 T cell receptor beta chains from one sample sequenced in a study of long-term antiretroviral therapy in people with HIV. At survey level, the immunoSEQ assay was run in its v3.0 version. Libraries were prepared by immunoSEQ multiplex PCR; TCRdb keeps only in-frame clonotypes and omits some of them. The table includes under 20,000 clones, less than 80% detected once. Sequencing used unsorted PBMCs, obtained 0.3 years after starting antiretroviral therapy. The receptors were gathered from a woman aged 45-60 years with HIV.

This chain connects TRBV6-6 to TRBJ1-6; 10 nucleotides line up with TRBD1. Germline CDR1 reads MNHNY; CDR2 reads SVGAGI (reference sequence). The CDR3 covers 14 residues. Trimming removed 5 bases from V and 10 bases from J; junction bases left unmatched: 5. CDR3 region: CASSPRDRGSPLHF. CDR3 in DNA: TGTGCCAGCAGTCCGAGGGACAGGGGCTCACCCCTCCACTTT.

This chain connects TRBV19 to TRBJ2-1; TRBD2 is a possible D gene (5 bases). V was clipped by 3 bases and J by 12 bases, with 12 bases between them. Germline V gene data show CDR1 as LNHDA and CDR2 as SQIVND (reference sequence). The CDR3 covers 12 residues. The CDR3 DNA sequence: TGTGCCAGTAGTATTCAGAGAGGGCCGCAGTTCTTC. Residues: CASSIQRGPQFF.

This clone was observed a single time. The chain employs TRBV10-3 and TRBJ2-7; D is undetermined. CDR1 and CDR2 from the germline V gene are ENHRY and SYGVKD. V gave up 3 bases and J gave up 5 bases, with 14 bases separating them. The CDR3 length is 14 residues. CDR3 in DNA: TGTGCCATCAGTGAAGACGTGATGCCTGACGAGCAGTACTTC. This encodes CAISEDVMPDEQYF.

This sequence joins TRBV7-2 and TRBJ1-6, with D perhaps TRBD1 (6 bases). The CDR3 consists of 12 residues. In germline, CDR1 is SGHTA, CDR2 FQGNSA. V lost 4 bases and J 9 bases, leaving 7 bases between the germline ends. The CDR3: CASSWTVSPLHF. CDR3 coding DNA: TGTGCCAGCAGCTGGACAGTTTCACCCCTCCACTTT.

The sample holds one count of this clone. The chain couples TRBV19 to TRBJ1-5; D ambiguous. This CDR3 comprises 15 residues. Germline CDR1 and CDR2: LNHDA and SQIVND (reference sequence). V was cut by 3 bases and J by 9 bases, with 18 bases left in between. CDR3: CASSIRDGNLSPQHF. CDR3 bases: TGTGCCAGTAGTATCCGCGACGGAAACCTCTCGCCCCAGCATTTT. Filled out from reference TRBV19 and TRBJ1-5, the complete variable domain reads DGGITQSPKYLFRKEGQNVTLSCEQNLNHDAMYWYRQDPGQGLRLIYYSQIVNDFQKGDIAEGYSVSREKKESFPLTVTSAQKNPTAFYLCASSIRDGNLSPQHFGDGTRLSIL.

This sequence joins TRBV5-1 and TRBJ2-2; D is possibly TRBD2 (5 bases). The V end was cut by 0 bases, the J end by 7 bases, with 16 bases between. Germline-derived CDR1 and CDR2 are SGHRS and YFSETQ. This CDR3 is 16 amino acids long. The CDR3 sequence is CASSLAGSVSGGELFF. The CDR3 DNA sequence: TGCGCCAGCAGCTTGGCGGGGAGCGTATCGGGCGGGGAGCTGTTTTTT.

This chain links TRBV29-1 with TRBJ2-5; a possible D gene is TRBD2 (7 bases). Looked up from germline, CDR1 is SQVTM and CDR2 is ANQGSEA. CDR3 length equals 12 residues. Trimming pared 7 bases from V and 4 bases from J, leaving 13 bases between. In DNA form, the CDR3 reads TGCAGCGCCGGAGGGGGGGGAGAGACCCAGTACTTC. Its translation: CSAGGGGETQYF.

The chain joins TRBV29-1 to TRBJ2-1; D not resolved. Looked up from germline, CDR1 is SQVTM and CDR2 is ANQGSEA. This CDR3 is built from 10 residues. The germline V and J ends were trimmed by 6 bases and 5 bases, with 5 bases remaining between them. This CDR3 reads CSVTDNEQFF. CDR3 bases: TGCAGCGTAACGGACAATGAGCAGTTCTTC.

CDR3 sequence: CASSRLTGVTDTEAFF. Written as DNA, the CDR3 is TGTGCCAGCAGTCGACTGACAGGGGTCACGGACACTGAAGCTTTCTTT. This chain connects TRBV27 to TRBJ1-1; TRBD1 aligns across 8 bases. Germline V gives CDR1 MNHEY, CDR2 SMNVEV (reference sequence). After removal of 5 bases from V and 3 bases from J, the junction contained 11 bases not matched to a gene. CDR3 length equals 16 residues.

The chain couples TRBV5-5 to TRBJ2-3; 9 bases align to TRBD1. The CDR3 runs to 15 residues. Unmatched junction bases numbered 9, after V lost 4 bases and J lost 6 bases. The germline V gene encodes CDR1 SGHKS and CDR2 YYEKEE (reference sequence). CDR3: CASSPPPGQGDTQYF. Written as DNA, the CDR3 is TGTGCCAGCAGCCCTCCCCCGGGACAGGGTGATACGCAGTATTTT.

The chain is built from TRBV11-2 and TRBJ2-7; 10 positions match TRBD1. CDR1 is SGHAT, CDR2 FQNNGV, per germline. The CDR3 has 13 amino acids. J gave up 5 bases and V 5 bases, and 3 bases lay outside the gene matches. CDR3 bases: TGTGCCAGCAGCCGGGACAGGGGCGACGAGCAGTACGTC. Residues: CASSRDRGDEQYV.

This clone was detected once. This rearrangement joins TRBV2 to TRBJ2-1, with D unresolved. This CDR3 has 14 amino acids. Trimming took 5 bases from V and 5 from J, leaving 13 bases between them. CDR1 SNHLY and CDR2 FYNNEI come from the germline V gene. The DNA for the CDR3 is TGTGCCAGCAGTCCCCCTAGAGTTAACAATGAGCAGTTCTTC. Translated, it gives CASSPPRVNNEQFF.

The chain couples TRBV19 to TRBJ2-1; 11 nucleotides match TRBD2. Per germline, CDR1 LNHDA and CDR2 SQIVND (reference sequence). CDR3 size: 21 residues. The V and J ends lost 6 bases and 0 bases, in that order; junction bases with no gene match: 19. This CDR3 reads CASSQVWGFSSGGRSYNEQFF. The CDR3 DNA reads as TGTGCCAGTAGCCAAGTATGGGGGTTCTCTAGCGGGGGGCGCTCCTACAATGAGCAGTTCTTC.

Only one count was recorded for this clone. The same CDR3 is also encoded by other DNA sequences in this sample. V gene TRBV7-2 combines with J gene TRBJ1-3; 7 bases map to TRBD1. The CDR3 has 14 amino acids. The ends lost 5 bases at V and 1 base at J; junction bases unmatched: 2. CDR1 is SGHTA and CDR2 is FQGNSA in the germline V gene. This CDR3 reads CASSLQGSGNTIYF. CDR3 bases: TGTGCCAGCAGCCTACAGGGGTCTGGAAACACCATATATTTT.

This chain uses TRBV5-1 with TRBJ2-1, with 9 bases identical to TRBD1. V shed 1 base and J 6 bases; nucleotides not matched to a gene: 5. The CDR3 extends over 15 amino acids. CDR1 SGHRS and CDR2 YFSETQ come from the germline V gene. CDR3 loop: CASSLSGQGSNEQFF. The CDR3 bases are TGCGCCAGCAGCTTGTCGGGACAGGGTAGCAATGAGCAGTTCTTC. The whole variable domain, remainder taken from reference TRBV5-1 and TRBJ2-1, is KAGVTQTPRYLIKTRGQQVTLSCSPISGHRSVSWYQQTPGQGLQFLFEYFSETQRNKGNFPGRFSGRQFSNSRSEMNVSTLELGDSALYLCASSLSGQGSNEQFFGPGTRLTVL.

In DNA form, the CDR3 reads TGCAGCGTTGAAGATCCGAGCGGGGGGATCACAGATACGCAGTATTTT. Protein: CSVEDPSGGITDTQYF. V and J are TRBV29-1 and TRBJ2-3; 9 nucleotides agree with TRBD2. Germline V lookup: CDR1 SQVTM, CDR2 ANQGSEA. There are 16 residues in the CDR3. V trimming: 0 bases; J trimming: 2 bases; junction bases outside the gene matches: 6.

By sample fraction, this clone is hyperexpanded (1% or more). The gene calls are TRBV7-9 and TRBJ1-5; D is undetermined. This CDR3 has 13 residues. Germline V gene data show CDR1 as SEHNR and CDR2 as FQNEAQ (reference sequence). Trimming removed 1 base at V and 0 bases at J, with 1 base between. This CDR3 is CASSLDSNQPQHF. DNA for the CDR3: TGTGCCAGCAGCTTAGATAGCAATCAGCCCCAGCATTTT.

The V gene is TRBV6-1, the J gene TRBJ2-1; maybe TRBD2 (5 bases). V lost 0 bases and J 2 bases, leaving 8 bases between the germline ends. This CDR3 is 15 amino acids long. Germline CDR1 is MNHNS and CDR2 is SASEGT. This CDR3 is CASSEARVAYNEQFF. The CDR3 nucleotides are TGTGCCAGCAGTGAAGCGCGGGTAGCCTACAATGAGCAGTTCTTC.

The CDR3 protein is CASSYYKNEQFF. CDR3 DNA: TGTGCCAGCAGTTACTACAAGAATGAGCAGTTCTTC. The chain joins TRBV6-6 to TRBJ2-1, with D uncertain. V gave up 1 base and J gave up 7 bases, with 5 bases separating them. Germline loops: CDR1 MNHNY, CDR2 SVGAGI (reference sequence). The CDR3 totals 12 residues.

This clone was seen a few times. The gene calls are TRBV30 and TRBJ1-2; no clear D gene. Germline CDR1 reads GTSNPN; CDR2 reads SVGIG (reference sequence). This CDR3 is built from 12 residues. The V and J ends lost 7 bases and 4 bases respectively, with 13 bases between them. CDR3 coding DNA: TGTGCCTCGGCCCCCCGCAGCTATGGCTACACCTTC. Its protein product is CASAPRSYGYTF.

The chain joins TRBV10-1 to TRBJ1-1, with TRBD1 identical over 7 bases. Per germline, CDR1 WNHNN and CDR2 SYGVQD (reference sequence). Trimming removed 6 bases from V and 3 bases from J; junction bases left unmatched: 7. CDR3 length: 14 amino acids. This CDR3 reads CASRRGQHYTEAFF. The CDR3, as DNA: TGCGCCAGCAGGCGGGGACAGCATTACACTGAAGCTTTCTTT.

The chain recombines TRBV18 with TRBJ2-2; a weak D match, TRBD1 (6 bases). This CDR3 is built from 17 residues. Trimming left V 2 bases short and J 5 bases short, with 18 bases between. Germline values: CDR1 KGHSH, CDR2 LQKENI. CDR3 bases: TGTGCCAGCTCACCATTAAAGACAGGCGTGGGGACCGGGGAGCTGTTTTTT. Amino acids: CASSPLKTGVGTGELFF. The variable domain in full, completed from reference TRBV18 and TRBJ2-2, reads NAGVMQNPRHLVRRRGQEARLRCSPMKGHSHVYWYRQLPEEGLKFMVYLQKENIIDESGMPKERFSAEFPKEGPSILRIQQVVRGDSAAYFCASSPLKTGVGTGELFFGEGSRLTVL.

The chain uses TRBV19 and TRBJ1-5; perhaps TRBD1 as D (6 bases). The germline gives CDR1 LNHDA, CDR2 SQIVND (reference sequence). CDR3 length equals 15 residues. V was trimmed by 8 bases and J by 1 base, leaving 15 bases between them. In DNA, the CDR3 is TGTGCCAGTGACCAGACAGGCCTGAGCAATCAGCCCCAGCATTTT. Its protein is CASDQTGLSNQPQHF. Full variable domain (rest looked up from reference TRBV19 and TRBJ1-5): DGGITQSPKYLFRKEGQNVTLSCEQNLNHDAMYWYRQDPGQGLRLIYYSQIVNDFQKGDIAEGYSVSREKKESFPLTVTSAQKNPTAFYLCASDQTGLSNQPQHFGDGTRLSIL.

The chain carries TRBV7-9 and TRBJ1-2; D remains unclear. There are 14 residues in the CDR3. CDR1 and CDR2 from the germline V gene are SEHNR and FQNEAQ (reference sequence). V was shortened by 1 base and J by 8 bases, with 14 bases between the two germline ends. CDR3: CASSLEFGILGYTF. CDR3 in DNA: TGTGCCAGCAGCTTAGAGTTCGGAATTTTAGGCTACACCTTC.

CDR3 amino acids: CASRPGTLSYEQYF. The CDR3, as DNA: TGTGCCAGCAGACCCGGGACGCTCTCCTACGAGCAGTACTTC. The V and J genes are TRBV27 and TRBJ2-7; D is perhaps TRBD1 or TRBD2 (5 bases each). V lost 6 bases to trimming and J lost 0 bases, with 12 bases between them. Germline loops: CDR1 MNHEY, CDR2 SMNVEV (reference sequence). This CDR3 is 14 amino acids long.

This clone has a handful of counts. The chain carries TRBV18 and TRBJ2-2; D is uncertain. Germline CDR1 and CDR2: KGHSH and LQKENI. CDR3 length: 16 residues. Trimming stripped 5 bases from V and 1 base from J, with 14 bases between. The CDR3 here is CASSGLRVMNTGELFF. CDR3 nucleotides: TGTGCCAGCTCAGGGCTTCGGGTTATGAACACCGGGGAGCTGTTTTTT.

V is TRBV10-1 and J is TRBJ2-1, with TRBD1 as a possible D gene (6 bases). This CDR3 comprises 15 residues. V shed 3 bases and J shed 5 bases, with 14 bases lying between them. Germline CDR1 reads WNHNN; CDR2 reads SYGVQD (reference sequence). The CDR3 coding sequence is TGCGCCAGCAGTGACCCCCTCGGACAGCACAATGAGCAGTTCTTC. Its protein is CASSDPLGQHNEQFF.

The chain recombines TRBV5-6 with TRBJ2-7; 9 bases align to TRBD1. This CDR3 has 14 amino acids. CDR1 and CDR2 from the germline V gene are SGHDT and YYEEEE. V was clipped by 0 bases and J by 6 bases; unmatched bases: 4. The CDR3: CASSLGTGVREQYF. In DNA, the CDR3 is TGTGCCAGCAGCTTGGGGACAGGGGTTCGCGAGCAGTACTTC. The full variable domain, completed using reference TRBV5-6 and TRBJ2-7, is DAGVTQSPTHLIKTRGQQVTLRCSPKSGHDTVSWYQQALGQGPQFIFQYYEEEERQRGNFPDRFSGHQFPNYSSELNVNALLLGDSALYLCASSLGTGVREQYFGPGTRLTVT.

The rearrangement links TRBV19 to TRBJ1-6, with D uncertain. Germline values: CDR1 LNHDA, CDR2 SQIVND (reference sequence). The CDR3 loop spans 15 amino acids. Trimming took off 9 bases at V and 8 bases at J, with 20 bases between the two ends. The CDR3 coding sequence is TGTGCCAGCCCCGAGGCCATTCACGGCCATTCACCCCTCCACTTT. It yields the protein CASPEAIHGHSPLHF. The full variable domain, in which reference TRBV19 and TRBJ1-6 provide the parts outside the CDR3, is DGGITQSPKYLFRKEGQNVTLSCEQNLNHDAMYWYRQDPGQGLRLIYYSQIVNDFQKGDIAEGYSVSREKKESFPLTVTSAQKNPTAFYLCASPEAIHGHSPLHFGNGTRLTVT.

This chain uses TRBV5-6 with TRBJ1-1; 7 positions match TRBD1. CDR1 and CDR2 (germline): SGHDT, YYEEEE. The length of the CDR3 is 16 residues. Trimming at V came to 4 bases and at J to 3 bases, leaving 12 bases not matched to a gene. The CDR3 sequence: CASSPTGLRGDTEAFF. The CDR3 nucleotides are TGTGCCAGCAGCCCGACAGGGCTAAGGGGGGACACTGAAGCTTTCTTT.